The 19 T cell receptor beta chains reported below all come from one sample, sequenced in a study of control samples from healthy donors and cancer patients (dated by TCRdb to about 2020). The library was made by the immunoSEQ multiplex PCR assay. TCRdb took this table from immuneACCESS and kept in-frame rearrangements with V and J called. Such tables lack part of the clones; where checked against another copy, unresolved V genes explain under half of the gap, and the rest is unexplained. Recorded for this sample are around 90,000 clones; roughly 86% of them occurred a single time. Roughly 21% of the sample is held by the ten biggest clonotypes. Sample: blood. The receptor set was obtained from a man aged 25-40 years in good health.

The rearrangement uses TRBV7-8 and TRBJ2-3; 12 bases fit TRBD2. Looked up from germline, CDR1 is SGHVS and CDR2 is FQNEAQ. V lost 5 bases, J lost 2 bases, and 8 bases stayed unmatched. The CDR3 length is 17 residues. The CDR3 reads CASSTSSGGDTTDTQYF. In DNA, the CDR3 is TGTGCCAGCAGCACCTCTAGCGGGGGGGATACCACAGATACGCAGTATTTT.

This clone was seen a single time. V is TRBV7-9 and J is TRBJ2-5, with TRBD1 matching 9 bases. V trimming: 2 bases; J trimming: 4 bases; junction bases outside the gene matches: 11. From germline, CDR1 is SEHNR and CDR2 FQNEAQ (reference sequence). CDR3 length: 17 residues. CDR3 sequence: CASSLSRTGDVRETQYF. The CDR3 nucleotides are TGTGCCAGCAGCTTAAGTAGGACAGGGGACGTCCGAGAGACCCAGTACTTC.

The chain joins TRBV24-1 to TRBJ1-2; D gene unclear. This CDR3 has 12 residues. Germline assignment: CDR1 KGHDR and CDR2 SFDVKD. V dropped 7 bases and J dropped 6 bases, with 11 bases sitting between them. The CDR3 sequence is CATSAYNHGYTF. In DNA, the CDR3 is TGTGCCACCAGCGCGTACAATCATGGCTACACCTTC.

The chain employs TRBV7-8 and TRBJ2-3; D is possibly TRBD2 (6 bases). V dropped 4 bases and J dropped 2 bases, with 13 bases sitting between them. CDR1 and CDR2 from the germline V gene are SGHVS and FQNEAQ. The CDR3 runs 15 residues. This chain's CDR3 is CASSSGDHHTDTQYF. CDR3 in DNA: TGTGCCAGCAGCTCGGGGGACCATCACACAGATACGCAGTATTTT.

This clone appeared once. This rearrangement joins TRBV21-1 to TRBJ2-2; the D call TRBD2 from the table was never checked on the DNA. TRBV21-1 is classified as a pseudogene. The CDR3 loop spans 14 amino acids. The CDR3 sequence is CASARIYSTGELFF. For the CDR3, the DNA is TGTGCCAGCGCCCGAATCTACTCCACCGGGGAGCTGTTTTTT.

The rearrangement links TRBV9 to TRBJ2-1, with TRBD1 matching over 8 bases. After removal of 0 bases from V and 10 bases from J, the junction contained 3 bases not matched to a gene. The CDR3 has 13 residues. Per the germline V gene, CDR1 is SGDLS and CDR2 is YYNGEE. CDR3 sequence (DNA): TGTGCCAGCAGCGTAGCCCGGGACAGGGAGCAGTTCTTC. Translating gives CASSVARDREQFF. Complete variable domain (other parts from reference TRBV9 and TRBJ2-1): DSGVTQTPKHLITATGQRVTLRCSPRSGDLSVYWYQQSLDQGLQFLIQYYNGEERAKGNILERFSAQQFPDLHSELNLSSLELGDSALYFCASSVARDREQFFGPGTRLTVL.

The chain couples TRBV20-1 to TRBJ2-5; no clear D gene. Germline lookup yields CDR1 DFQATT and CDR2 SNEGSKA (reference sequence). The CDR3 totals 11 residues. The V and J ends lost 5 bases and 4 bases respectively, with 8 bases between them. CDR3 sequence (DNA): TGCAGTGCTGTCCATGGAGAGACCCAGTACTTC. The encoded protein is CSAVHGETQYF.

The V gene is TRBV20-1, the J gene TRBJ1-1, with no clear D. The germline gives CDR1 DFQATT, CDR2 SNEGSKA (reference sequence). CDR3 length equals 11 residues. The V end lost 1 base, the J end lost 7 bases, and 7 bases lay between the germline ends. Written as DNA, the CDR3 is TGCAGTGCTAGAGTCACAGATGAAGCTTTCTTT. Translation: CSARVTDEAFF.

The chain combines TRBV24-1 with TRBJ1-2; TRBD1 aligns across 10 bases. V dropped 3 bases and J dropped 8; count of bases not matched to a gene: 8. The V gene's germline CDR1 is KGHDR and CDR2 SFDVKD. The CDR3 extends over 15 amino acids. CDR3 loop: CATSDQTGGASGYTF. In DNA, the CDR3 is TGTGCCACCAGTGATCAGACAGGGGGCGCCTCGGGCTACACCTTC.

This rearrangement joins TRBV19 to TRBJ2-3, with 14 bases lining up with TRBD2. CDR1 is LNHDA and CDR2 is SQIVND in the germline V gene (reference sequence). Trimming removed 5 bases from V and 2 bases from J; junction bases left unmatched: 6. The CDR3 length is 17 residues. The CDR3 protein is CASSPRLAGGPTDTQYF. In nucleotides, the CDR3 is TGTGCCAGTAGTCCTAGACTAGCGGGGGGGCCCACAGATACGCAGTATTTT. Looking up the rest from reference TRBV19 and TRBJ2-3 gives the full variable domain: DGGITQSPKYLFRKEGQNVTLSCEQNLNHDAMYWYRQDPGQGLRLIYYSQIVNDFQKGDIAEGYSVSREKKESFPLTVTSAQKNPTAFYLCASSPRLAGGPTDTQYFGPGTRLTVL.

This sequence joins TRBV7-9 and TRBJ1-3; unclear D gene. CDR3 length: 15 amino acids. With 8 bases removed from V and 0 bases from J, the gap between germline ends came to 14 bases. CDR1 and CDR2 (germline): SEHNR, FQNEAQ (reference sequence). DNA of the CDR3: TGTGCCAGCTCGGTAGGCCCCAACTCTGGAAACACCATATATTTT. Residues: CASSVGPNSGNTIYF.

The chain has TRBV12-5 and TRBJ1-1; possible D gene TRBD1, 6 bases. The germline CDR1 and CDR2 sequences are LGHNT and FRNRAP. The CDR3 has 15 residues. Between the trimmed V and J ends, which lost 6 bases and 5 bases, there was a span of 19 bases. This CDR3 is CASGTDQGRITEAFF. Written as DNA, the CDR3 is TGTGCTAGTGGAACCGACCAGGGGCGAATAACTGAAGCTTTCTTT.

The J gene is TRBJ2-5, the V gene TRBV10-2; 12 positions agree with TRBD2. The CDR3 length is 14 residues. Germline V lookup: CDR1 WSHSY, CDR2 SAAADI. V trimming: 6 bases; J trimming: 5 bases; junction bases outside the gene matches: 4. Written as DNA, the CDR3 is TGCGCCAGCAGCCTAGCGGGGGGGCCGGAGACCCAGTACTTC. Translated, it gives CASSLAGGPETQYF.

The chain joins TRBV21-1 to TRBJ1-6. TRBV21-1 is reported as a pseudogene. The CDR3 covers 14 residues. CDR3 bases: TGTGCCAGCAGCAAGGGGGGGGGCAACTCACCCCTCCACTTT. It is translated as CASSKGGGNSPLHF.

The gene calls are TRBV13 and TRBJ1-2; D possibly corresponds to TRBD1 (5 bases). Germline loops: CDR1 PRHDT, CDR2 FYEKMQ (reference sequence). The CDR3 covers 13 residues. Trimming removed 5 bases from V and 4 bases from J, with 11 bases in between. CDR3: CASSKDGAYGYTF. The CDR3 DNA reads TGTGCCAGCAGCAAGGACGGGGCCTATGGCTACACCTTC.

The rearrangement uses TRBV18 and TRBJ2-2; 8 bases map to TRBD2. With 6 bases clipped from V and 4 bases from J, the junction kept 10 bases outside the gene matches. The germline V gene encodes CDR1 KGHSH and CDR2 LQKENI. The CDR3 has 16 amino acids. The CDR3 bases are TGTGCCAGCTCCCCCTCCGCGGGGGGATTCACCGGGGAGCTGTTTTTT. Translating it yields CASSPSAGGFTGELFF.

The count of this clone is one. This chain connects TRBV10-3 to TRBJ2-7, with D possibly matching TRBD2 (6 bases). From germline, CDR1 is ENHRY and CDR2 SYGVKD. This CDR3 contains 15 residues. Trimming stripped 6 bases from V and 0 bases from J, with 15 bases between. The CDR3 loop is CAISEGRGISYEQYF. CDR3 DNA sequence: TGTGCCATCAGCGAAGGACGGGGGATCTCCTACGAGCAGTACTTC.

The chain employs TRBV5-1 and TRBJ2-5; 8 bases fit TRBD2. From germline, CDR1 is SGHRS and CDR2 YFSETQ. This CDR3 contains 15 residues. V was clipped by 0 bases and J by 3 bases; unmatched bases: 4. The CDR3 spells CASSLVGSGEETQYF. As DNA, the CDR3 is TGCGCCAGCAGCTTGGTCGGTAGCGGGGAAGAGACCCAGTACTTC.

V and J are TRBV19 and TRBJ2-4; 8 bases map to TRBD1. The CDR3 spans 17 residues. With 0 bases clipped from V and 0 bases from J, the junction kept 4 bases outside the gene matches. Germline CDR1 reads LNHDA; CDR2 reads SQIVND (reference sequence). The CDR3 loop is CASSIEDRALAKNIQYF. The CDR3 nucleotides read TGTGCCAGTAGTATAGAGGACAGGGCTCTAGCCAAAAACATTCAGTACTTC.